This paragraph covers one T cell receptor beta chain sequence. Its antigen has not been determined. Per-base quality was not reported, and no clone a single base away is much larger than it. This record comes from a study of cytomegalovirus exposure and HLA in healthy donors (dated by TCRdb to 2016 to 2017). About the full investigation: According to an earlier analysis of 587 of the donors, about 190 million T cells yielded some 120 million unique TCR beta sequences and 276 Gb of sequence data. About 300 gigabases of sequencing data and 78 million or so unique TCR sequences were included in an early release covering about 700 HLA-typed donors. Among the approximately 430 genotyped donors, around 81% belonged to the genetic ancestry cluster associated with self-reported Caucasian donors. The study was designed to test whether signatures of past pathogen exposure could be identified by cataloging public T cell receptors. Using immunosequencing, the study profiled T cell repertoires from 640 or so subjects and related those repertoires to cytomegalovirus serostatus. In addition to the first cohort of about 650 subjects, a separate validation cohort of 100 to 150 different subjects was used. To predict cytomegalovirus infection status, the study brought together high-throughput TCR immunosequencing, statistical association of individual TCRs with disease status, and machine learning. To study patterns of TCR occurrence, a later analysis re-analyzed previously published TCR beta repertoires from 650 to 750 donors and added high-resolution HLA genotyping. The later analysis used no new phenotypic data to find candidate immune exposures, relying instead on TCR beta sequences and their occurrence across donors. In an earlier analysis of 500 to 650 of the donors, high-throughput TCR beta sequencing was used to judge whether each TCR beta V gene segment behaved as functional or pseudogenic. Donor age, sex, ethnicity and CMV serostatus were compiled alongside the repertoire data. In a later genetic analysis, genome-wide SNP genotypes for about three fifths of the 666 donors were used, and that subset was treated as a discovery cohort. All discovery cohort repertoires had been generated on a single sequencing platform. Both class I and class II loci were covered by HLA typing, at four-digit resolution. Typing coverage varied by locus: about 629-630 donors for A, B, C, DRB1 and DQB1; more than 500 for DQA1; approximately 570 for DPA1; approximately 450 for DPB1. Several DR-DQ haplotypes were treated as single units for association and clustering because of strong linkage in the cohort. Among around 400 genotyped donors of the cohort, an average of around 250,000 unique TCR beta nucleotide sequences was sequenced per donor, of which about 19% were non-productive.

The cohort comprised fewer than 750 healthy bone marrow donors. At the time of sampling, every cohort member was nominally healthy, though immune exposures that went unrecorded were likely present. The donor tested CMV seropositive and was one of the 289 seropositive cohort members. A peripheral blood sample was collected from each donor, and TCR beta sequencing was performed on peripheral blood mononuclear cells. The Qiagen DNeasy Blood Extraction Kit was used to extract genomic DNA from the blood cell samples. The method behind the library was the immunoSEQ multiplex PCR assay. The multiplex PCR relied on a mix of 60 forward primers for TCR Vbeta segments and 13 reverse primers for TCR Jbeta segments. The CDR3 region of rearranged TCR beta genes was amplified from genomic DNA with a multiplex PCR assay. The Illumina HiSeq System was used to sequence the amplified TCR beta libraries as 87-base-pair reads. The authors' analysis ran thus. A later analysis tallied 75 million to 85 million unique TCR beta chains across the 666 repertoires, and approximately 9.9 million of those chains were shared by two or more donors. To remove PCR and sequencing errors, raw reads were error-corrected and collapsed into unique sequences using a nearest-neighbor algorithm that merged closely related sequences. To assign V, D and J gene segments, CDR3 sequences were aligned to IMGT reference sequences. For a sequence to be retained, a match of at least six nucleotides to both a V gene segment and a J gene segment was required. Rearrangements were called productive when the CDR3 lacked stop codons and stayed in frame with V and J; all others were non-productive. Following IMGT convention, CDR3 was defined as the stretch from the second conserved V-encoded cysteine to the conserved J-encoded phenylalanine. In an earlier analysis of approximately 500 of the donors, sequences lacking an unambiguous match to a single V gene segment were excluded. An earlier analysis of some 610 of the donors called V segments functional above 56.7% productive rearrangements and segregating when the between-donor standard deviation exceeded 5%. A statistical classification framework was built for diagnosing cytomegalovirus status from the catalog of TCR beta chain sequences. A later analysis assigned V and J genes by comparing TCR nucleotide sequences with IMGT/GENE-DB human TR gene sequences. The TCRdist pipeline was used in a later analysis to assign CDR3 sequences and most-parsimonious VDJ recombination scenarios. A later analysis defined each TCR beta chain by its CDR3 amino acid sequence plus V-gene family, and excluded reads lacking a unique V-gene family. To address suspected cross-contamination and a sequencing artifact, a later analysis removed 592 highly shared, low-generation-probability nucleotide sequences. For each public chain, a later analysis derived a clonal expansion index from normalized ranks of inferred template counts within each repertoire. In a later analysis, generation probabilities were computed using a VDJ recombination model fitted to out-of-frame rearrangements, and the results were checked against IGoR. A later analysis scored TCR-TCR, TCR-HLA and TCR-CMV co-occurrence with hypergeometric tests, applying a repertoire-size bias correction to TCR pairs. False discovery rates were estimated in a later analysis by permuting HLA or CMV assignments 20 times. In a later analysis, co-occurring TCRs were grouped with DBSCAN, and TCRdist sequence similarity was added when clustering was performed within HLA-allele-positive subsets. Co-occurrence clustering excluded repertoires with fewer than 30,000 or more than 120,000 public chains, plus five with anomalous nucleotide sharing. What TCRdb holds here is the immuneACCESS table cut down to in-frame rearrangements. Part of the clones is not present; checked against another copy, under half of the missing clones reflect an unresolved V gene, and the others are unexplained. Clone size and the V and J calls come from that table; the DNA yielded D and trimming. The sample table records about 50,000 clones; 77% of these occur just once. The ten largest clonotypes hold less than 3% of the sample.

As encoded in the germline V gene, CDR1 is SGDLS while CDR2 is YYNGEE. Trimming accounts for 3 bases at V and 4 bases at J, while the number of junction bases matched to no gene is 9. Spanning cysteine to phenylalanine, the CDR3 consists of 15 amino acids. Just CDR3 DNA is preserved here, 45 bases in frame from base 1. Broader findings and caveats from the paper: According to a later genetic analysis, donors in an Asian-associated ancestry cluster had fewer N-insertions in productive TCRs than the approximately 650-donor mean. Linkage disequilibrium might explain the correlated functional status among segregating V segments, but an unknown experimental factor could not be ruled out. This cohort had only TCR beta chains sequenced, and the lack of alpha or paired-chain data limited which features could be detected. Presence/absence analyses assumed roughly uniform sequencing depth across donors, an assumption that may not hold. In the study, approximately 150 TCR beta chains were listed as associated with cytomegalovirus. According to the authors, the approach could potentially be generalized to other disease states and immunological phenotypes. A later analysis reported that several top co-occurrence clusters appeared linked to parvovirus B19, influenza, CMV and Epstein-Barr virus. HLA typing was unavailable for some donors at each locus, so association tests used only the typed subset. In an earlier analysis of 587 of the donors, most TCR beta V segments appeared in productive rearrangements about 87% or about 30% of the time, broadly matching IMGT annotations. A later genetic analysis associated a missense DCLRE1C variant with V-gene and J-gene trimming of TCR beta chains, and an independent cohort replicated the association. Across donors, most TCR sequences were observed very rarely, whereas some public TCRs were present in many individuals. When HLA alleles, especially DR and DQ, strongly co-occurred, TCR associations were difficult to assign to individual alleles. Some IMGT-functional V segments, including TRBV6-2 and TRBV6-3, could not be distinguished by the 87-base-pair reads and were therefore excluded. Cytomegalovirus status was reported to be diagnosed by the classifier with high specificity and sensitivity in both the original and validation cohorts. Compared with equally common non-associated chains, HLA-associated TCR beta chains in a later analysis were more clonally expanded and had lower generation probabilities. A group of highly shared sequence variants was considered likely to be a technical artifact of the sequencing pipeline. A later analysis associated roughly 17,000 TCR beta sequences with specific HLA alleles at a false discovery rate of 0.05. A few of the identified cytomegalovirus-associated TCR beta chains were confirmed in vitro to be specific for cytomegalovirus antigens. According to a later analysis, most CMV-associated TCR beta chains appeared to be HLA-restricted, and the HLA associations seemed to be driven largely by CMV exposure. Fewer than 20 rarely observed V segments, including chromosome 9 orphons, were excluded from the earlier analysis of 550 to 700 of the donors because counts were too low. CMV serostatus was the only immune exposure information available for the cohort. A further reported finding was that TCR beta sequences accurately predicted the HLA-A and HLA-B alleles for most subjects in the first cohort. According to a later analysis, TCR association rates differed among HLA loci, with DRB1 alleles showing the most associated TCRs and HLA-C alleles showing the fewest.

Sequenced input: PBMCs. The clonotype originates from a woman in her forties in good health and CMV-seropositive. The rearrangement joined TRBV9 to TRBJ1-1; TRBD1 matches 7 bases in the middle. This receptor has the CDR3 CASSASNRGSTEAFF. The bases read TGTGCCAGCAGCGCGTCAAACAGGGGTAGCACTGAAGCTTTCTTT.